These 16 T cell receptor beta chains originate from one sample sequenced in a study of shared clonotypes between healthy human individuals. Only in-frame clones appear in the TCRdb table, and some are missing; sequencing was by immunoSEQ multiplex PCR. The sample holds roughly 2.5 million clones, 85% to 95% seen once. The sample was naive CD4+ T cells sorted from blood. Regarding subset: CD45RA+ positively selected. The receptors derive from a man younger than 35 in good health.

The chain links TRBV28 to TRBJ2-7, with D perhaps TRBD1 or TRBD2 (6 bases each). Germline CDR1 MDHEN, CDR2 SYDVKM. The CDR3 has 15 amino acids. Trimming took 4 bases from V and 1 from J, leaving 14 bases between them. The CDR3 region is CASSSPRGRSYEQYF. The CDR3, as DNA: TGTGCCAGCAGTTCCCCCCGGGGGCGGTCCTACGAGCAGTACTTC.

The chain combines TRBV20-1 with TRBJ2-1; no definite D call. The CDR3 sequence is 11 residues long. Germline V gene lookup returns CDR1 DFQATT and CDR2 SNEGSKA (reference sequence). Trimming cost V 3 bases and J 12 bases, with 12 bases left between them. The DNA for the CDR3 is TGCAGTGCTAGTGATGGGGATCGGCAGTTCTTC. Its translation is CSASDGDRQFF.

The rearrangement joins TRBV7-6 to TRBJ2-5; 10 bases match TRBD2. Germline CDR1 is SGHVS and CDR2 is FNYEAQ. CDR3 length equals 16 residues. V was clipped by 4 bases and J by 1 base; unmatched bases: 6. CDR3 coding DNA: TGTGCCAGCAGCTCTTACGAGCGGGAGGGCCAAGAGACCCAGTACTTC. It specifies CASSSYEREGQETQYF. Complete variable domain (other parts from reference TRBV7-6 and TRBJ2-5): GAGVSQSPRYKVTKRGQDVALRCDPISGHVSLYWYRQALGQGPEFLTYFNYEAQQDKSGLPNDRFSAERPEGSISTLTIQRTEQRDSAMYRCASSSYEREGQETQYFGPGTRLLVL.

This clone came up once. The V and J genes are TRBV7-2 and TRBJ2-3; the match to TRBD2 covers 7 bases. With 6 bases clipped from V and 12 bases from J, the junction kept 6 bases outside the gene matches. The germline V gene encodes CDR1 SGHTA and CDR2 FQGNSA. The CDR3 is made up of 11 amino acids. CDR3 in DNA: TGTGCCAGCAGTAGAGAGCGGGACCAGTATTTT. This codes for CASSRERDQYF.

Concerning this clone itself: The sample has other DNA sequences that encode this CDR3 too. The rearrangement uses TRBV18 and TRBJ2-7; no reliable D call. Germline values: CDR1 KGHSH, CDR2 LQKENI. V was pared by 5 bases and J by 3 bases, with 5 bases between. The CDR3 length is 11 residues. The CDR3 is CASSISYEQYF. CDR3 DNA: TGTGCCAGCTCAATCAGCTACGAGCAGTACTTC.

This chain links TRBV25-1 with TRBJ1-1, with a weak D call TRBD1 (6 bases). CDR1 is MGHDK and CDR2 is SYGVNS in the germline V gene. Trimming pared 1 base from V and 1 base from J, leaving 10 bases between. CDR3 length: 15 residues. The CDR3 nucleotides are TGTGCCAGCAGTGAATCCCTAGGGGGGAACACTGAAGCTTTCTTT. Residues: CASSESLGGNTEAFF.

The chain combines TRBV5-4 with TRBJ1-6; TRBD1 agrees at 9 bases. Trimming at V came to 3 bases and at J to 10 bases, leaving 14 bases not matched to a gene. The CDR3 runs to 17 residues. The V gene's germline CDR1 is SGHNT and CDR2 YYREEE (reference sequence). CDR3 amino acids: CASSSPGTGTVGSPLHF. DNA for the CDR3: TGTGCCAGCAGCTCACCCGGGACAGGGACCGTTGGATCACCCCTCCACTTT.

The V and J genes are TRBV28 and TRBJ1-1; D gene unclear. The CDR3 spans 14 residues. The V and J ends lost 3 bases and 4 bases respectively, with 12 bases between them. Germline lookup yields CDR1 MDHEN and CDR2 SYDVKM. The CDR3 sequence is CASSLTLDGTEAFF. The CDR3 DNA follows: TGTGCCAGCAGTTTGACTCTGGACGGCACTGAAGCTTTCTTT.

The chain has TRBV19 and TRBJ2-2; D assignment may be TRBD1 or TRBD2 (5 bases each). Germline-derived CDR1 and CDR2 are LNHDA and SQIVND (reference sequence). The CDR3 is 14 residues long. The germline V and J ends were trimmed by 6 bases and 0 bases, with 8 bases remaining between them. The CDR3 reads CASRGTSNTGELFF. For the CDR3, the DNA is TGTGCCAGTAGAGGGACCTCGAACACCGGGGAGCTGTTTTTT.

The chain carries TRBV29-1 and TRBJ2-4; D gene unclear. CDR1 SQVTM and CDR2 ANQGSEA come from the germline V gene. The CDR3 is made up of 11 amino acids. Between the trimmed V and J ends, which lost 6 bases and 10 bases, there was a span of 13 bases. In nucleotides, the CDR3 is TGCAGCGTCGACAATGGGCCAATTCAGTACTTC. It yields the protein CSVDNGPIQYF.

Concerning this clone: The sample carries other DNA sequences with the same CDR3. The V and J genes are TRBV29-1 and TRBJ2-7; 11 nucleotides match TRBD1. Germline V CDR1 and CDR2: SQVTM, ANQGSEA. The V segment lost 7 bases and the J segment 4 bases; nucleotides outside the gene matches: 3. There are 12 residues in the CDR3. CDR3 region: CSAGQGAYEQYF. CDR3 nucleotide sequence: TGCAGCGCCGGACAGGGGGCATACGAGCAGTACTTC.

Details on this clone: This sample includes further DNA sequences coding for the same CDR3. V usage is TRBV6-5 and J usage is TRBJ1-5; D not resolved. V was shortened by 6 bases and J by 1 base, with 13 bases between the two germline ends. The germline gives CDR1 MNHEY, CDR2 SVGAGI. The CDR3 has 15 residues. The CDR3 loop reads CASSPVTGSNQPQHF. CDR3 sequence (DNA): TGTGCCAGCAGCCCCGTAACGGGGAGCAATCAGCCCCAGCATTTT.

The rearrangement uses TRBV10-3 and TRBJ1-4; 10 bases agree with TRBD1. Unmatched junction bases numbered 10, after V lost 6 bases and J lost 6 bases. The V gene's germline CDR1 is ENHRY and CDR2 SYGVKD. This CDR3 contains 16 residues. The CDR3 protein is CAIRAQGQGGDEKLFF. DNA of the CDR3: TGTGCCATCAGGGCCCAAGGACAGGGGGGAGATGAAAAACTGTTTTTT.

V and J are TRBV6-5 and TRBJ1-2, with D possibly TRBD1 on 6 matching bases. Trimming removed 6 bases at V and 5 bases at J, with 10 bases between. Germline loops: CDR1 MNHEY, CDR2 SVGAGI. CDR3 length: 12 residues. This chain's CDR3 is CASSPGQYGYTF. CDR3 in DNA: TGTGCCAGCAGCCCCGGACAGTATGGCTACACCTTC.

V and J are TRBV19 and TRBJ2-3, with 8 bases fitting TRBD2. With 5 bases clipped from V and 3 bases from J, the junction kept 19 bases outside the gene matches. The length of the CDR3 is 19 residues. The V gene's germline CDR1 is LNHDA and CDR2 SQIVND (reference sequence). CDR3 sequence: CASSDSLGREVLGTDTQYF. The CDR3 DNA sequence: TGTGCCAGTAGTGACTCTTTGGGGCGGGAGGTTTTGGGGACAGATACGCAGTATTTT.

The chain joins TRBV6-5 to TRBJ1-2; D unresolved. The CDR3 runs 14 residues. Germline V gives CDR1 MNHEY, CDR2 SVGAGI. V dropped 2 bases and J dropped 4 bases, with 11 bases sitting between them. The CDR3 region is CASSYRRARYGYTF. The CDR3, as DNA: TGTGCCAGCAGTTACAGACGGGCACGCTATGGCTACACCTTC.